This TCR beta chain was sequenced during a study of T cell repertoires in cytomegalovirus infection. About the study: The public TCR beta signatures pointed to both CMV infection and matching HLA type.

A word on this clonotype: Its antigen is not identified.

The V segment lost 7 bases and the J segment 0 bases; nucleotides outside the gene matches: 3. This CDR3 region has 14 residues. The germline gives CDR1 WSHSY, CDR2 SAAADI. MiXCR, run by TCRdb on the reads, gives a single entry per CDR3 protein. The sample has 650,000 to 850,000 distinct CDR3 sequences, almost 30% seen once. The gene calls are TRBV10-2 and TRBJ2-7; 10 positions match TRBD2. The sequence was obtained from a human donor in good health (CMV status not recorded). Some clones in this sample may be carry-over from other donors' samples. Sequences were derived from cultured CD8+ T cells from PBMCs, sampled from culture after CMV antigen stimulation. In DNA, the CDR3 is TGCGCCAGCAAACTAGCGGGGTCCTCCTACGAGCAGTACTTC. The encoded protein is CASKLAGSSYEQYF.